These T cell receptor beta chains were read from a single sample in a study of T cells in Graves' hyperthyroidism and ophthalmopathy. MiXCR, applied by TCRdb to the multiplex PCR reads, yields one record per CDR3 protein. Of 550,000 to 600,000 distinct CDR3 sequences in the sample, over 15% were seen once. Sequenced material: blood. The receptor set was obtained from a woman in her late teens or twenties with Graves' hyperthyroidism. CDR3s include the opening cysteine and the closing phenylalanine or tryptophan. D genes are given only for firm matches. A row's size may be missing; if present it is once, few, many or a size class.

d_call	j_call	clone_size	v_call	cdr3_length	cdr3_nt	cdr3_aa
-	TRBJ1-6	-	TRBV7-9	15	TGTGCCAGCAGCTTACGAGCAGAACCTAATTCACCCCTCCACTTT	CASSLRAEPNSPLHF
TRBD2	TRBJ2-1	few	TRBV7-9	16	TGTGCCAGCAGCCCCACCGGGACTAGCGGGAGCTATGAGCAGTTCTTC	CASSPTGTSGSYEQFF
TRBD2	TRBJ2-5	few	TRBV7-2	15	TGTGCCAGTAGCTCTAAGGCGGGGGGGGTACGAGCCCAGTACTTC	CASSSKAGGVRAQYF
-	TRBJ1-1	few	TRBV7-9	15	TGTGCCAGCAGCGTTCCACAGGGCATGAACACTGAAGCTTTCTTT	CASSVPQGMNTEAFF
-	TRBJ1-1	many	TRBV11-3	15	TGTGCCAGCAGCCCCGCCCGTGGTGTGAACACTGAAGCTTTCTTT	CASSPARGVNTEAFF
-	TRBJ1-5	-	TRBV12-3/TRBV12-4	13	TGTGCCAGCAGATCAAGACAGAATCAGCCCCAGCATTTT	CASRSRQNQPQHF
TRBD2	TRBJ2-1	-	TRBV6-2/TRBV6-3	17	TGTGCCAGCAGACCCCCCGTCCTAGCGGGAGAGAACAATGAGCAGTTCTTC	CASRPPVLAGENNEQFF
TRBD2	TRBJ2-7	-	TRBV28	16	TGTGCCAGCAGTTTATCGGGAGGCGTCCGTAGATACGAGCAGTACTTC	CASSLSGGVRRYEQYF
-	TRBJ1-6	many	TRBV5-1	16	TGCGCCAGCAGCTGGGGAGGGGGAACGCGGAATTCACCCCTCCACTTT	CASSWGGGTRNSPLHF
TRBD2	TRBJ2-1	many	TRBV6-1	15	TGTGCCAGCAGTGACAGAGCGGGGGCGGGCGATGAGCAGTTCTTC	CASSDRAGAGDEQFF
-	TRBJ1-4	-	TRBV7-9	15	TGTGCCAGCAGCGAGGGTGGATCAACTAATGAAAAACTGTTTTTT	CASSEGGSTNEKLFF
TRBD2	TRBJ2-3	-	TRBV28	16	TGTGCCAGCAGTTCCGTTTTCAGCGGGAGAGGGGATACGCAGTATTTT	CASSSVFSGRGDTQYF
-	TRBJ1-1	many	TRBV18	13	TGTGCCAGCTCACGACAGGAGGACACTGAAGCTTTCTTT	CASSRQEDTEAFF
-	TRBJ2-2	-	TRBV24-1	17	TGTGCCACCAGTGATTTGCAGAGGGGCAAGAACACCGGGGAGCTGTTTTTT	CATSDLQRGKNTGELFF
-	TRBJ2-5	few	TRBV4-1	15	TGCGCCAGCAGCCGGCGCGGTAGGGGGGAGGAGACCCAGTACTTC	CASSRRGRGEETQYF